These T cell receptor beta chains were read from a single sample in a study of T cell responses to AZD1222 COVID-19 vaccine. Measured with immunoSEQ multiplex PCR; TCRdb has only the in-frame clones, and not every one. The sample lists 100,000 to 120,000 clones, approximately 90% seen once, with around 3.2% in the top ten. Material: peripheral blood, obtained on day 0 of AZD1222 vaccination. The source is an adult in good health. Both conserved end residues are part of each CDR3. The D gene is left open where the match is weak. Not every row has a clone size; where given, it reads once, few, many or a size class.

j_call cdr3_length v_call clone_size d_call cdr3_nt cdr3_aa
TRBJ1-6 14 TRBV7-2 NA NA TGTGCCAGTAGGCAGGGCGTTTTAAGTGCACCCCTCCACTTT CASRQGVLSAPLHF
TRBJ2-7 15 TRBV19 NA NA TGTGCCAGTAGTGGACAGGGGGCTAGCGGGAGCAAGCAGTACTTC CASSGQGASGSKQYF
TRBJ2-1 13 TRBV19 NA TRBD2 TGTGCCAGTAGTACTACCGGGGGGGGTGAGCAGTTCTTC CASSTTGGGEQFF
TRBJ2-7 16 TRBV28 NA TRBD1 TGTGCCAGCAGTTTCATAAGACAGGGCTTCTCCTACGAGCAGTACTTC CASSFIRQGFSYEQYF
TRBJ2-2 17 TRBV9 NA TRBD2 TGTGCCAGCAGCACCCGGACTAGCGGGAGGGTTGGCGGGGAGCTGTTTTTT CASSTRTSGRVGGELFF
TRBJ2-7 16 TRBV10-3 NA NA TGTGCCATCAGTCTCGAGCAGCCTGCTGCAAACTACGAGCAGTACTTC CAISLEQPAANYEQYF
TRBJ1-4 12 TRBV28 NA NA TGTGCCAGCAGTTTTGAGGGCCACGGACTGTTTTTT CASSFEGHGLFF
TRBJ1-5 13 TRBV2 NA NA TGTGCCAGCAGCGTCAATGTCAATCAGCCCCAGCATTTT CASSVNVNQPQHF
TRBJ1-2 15 TRBV7-9 NA NA TGTGCCAGCAGCTTAGAGGTTACGACTAACTATGGCTACACCTTC CASSLEVTTNYGYTF
TRBJ2-2 13 TRBV28 NA NA TGTGCCAGCAGTCGCGCGAACACCGGGGAGCTGTTTTTT CASSRANTGELFF
TRBJ1-3 14 TRBV7-2 NA NA TGTGCCAGCAGCTTAGTTCAGGATGGAAACACCATATATTTT CASSLVQDGNTIYF
TRBJ2-5 13 TRBV12-3/TRBV12-4 NA TRBD1 TGTGCCAGCGGAAGGACAGGACAAGAGACCCAGTACTTC CASGRTGQETQYF
TRBJ2-1 15 TRBV11-2 few TRBD1 TGTGCCAGCAGCTTGCGTGGGACAGGCGGTAATGAGCAGTTCTTC CASSLRGTGGNEQFF
TRBJ1-2 16 TRBV6-4 NA NA TGTGCCAGCAGTGACACCGGACAATCCCCCATCTATGGCTACACCTTC CASSDTGQSPIYGYTF
TRBJ1-4 13 TRBV29-1 once NA TGCAGCGTTGGCATCGGGGTTGGTGAAAAACTGTTTTTT CSVGIGVGEKLFF
TRBJ1-2 14 TRBV7-2 NA TRBD1 TGTGCCAGCAGCCCGGACAGGGTCAACTATGGCTACACCTTC CASSPDRVNYGYTF
TRBJ1-6 16 TRBV19 NA NA TGTGCCAGTAGTTGGCGGACGGCAGAACGAGGTTCACCCCTCCACTTT CASSWRTAERGSPLHF
TRBJ2-3 13 TRBV6-2/TRBV6-3 once TRBD1 TGTGCCAGCAGTTGGGACAGGCAAGATACGCAGTATTTT CASSWDRQDTQYF
TRBJ1-2 16 TRBV11-3 NA NA TGTGCCAGCAGCTGCGGGGTATCTAAAGGGAGCTATGGCTACACCTTC CASSCGVSKGSYGYTF
TRBJ1-1 14 TRBV28 NA TRBD1 TGTGCCAGCAGTCGAGCCATCCGGGACAGGGGAGCTTTCTTT CASSRAIRDRGAFF
TRBJ2-7 14 TRBV19 NA TRBD1 TGTGCCAGTAGCGAAAACAAAGACAGGGCCCGGCAGTACTTC CASSENKDRARQYF
TRBJ1-2 16 TRBV6-1 NA NA TGTGCCAGCAGTGAAGGGCAGCCCCGATCTAACTATGGCTACACCTTC CASSEGQPRSNYGYTF
TRBJ1-1 15 TRBV11-2 NA NA TGTGCCAGCAGCTTAGCGCAGGGATACAGCACTGAAGCTTTCTTT CASSLAQGYSTEAFF
TRBJ2-1 15 TRBV11-3 NA TRBD2 TGTGCCAGCAGCCTCCGGACTAGCGGGAGCAATGAGCAGTTCTTC CASSLRTSGSNEQFF
TRBJ2-3 17 TRBV19 NA TRBD2 TGTGCCAGTAGTATGGCGGGGGGAGCTTCTAGCACAGATACGCAGTATTTT CASSMAGGASSTDTQYF
TRBJ2-4 15 TRBV6-2/TRBV6-3 few NA TGTGCCAGCAGTTTCGAAGCGGGCGAGCGAGGCGGTCAGTACTTC CASSFEAGERGGQYF
TRBJ2-3 14 TRBV24-1 NA TRBD2 TGTGCCACAATCCCGGGACTAGCAACAGATACGCAGTATTTT CATIPGLATDTQYF
TRBJ2-1 15 TRBV7-9 NA NA TGTGCCAGCAGCTCAATTAAATGGGGGGCCCATGAGCAGTTCTTC CASSSIKWGAHEQFF
TRBJ1-6 15 TRBV7-7 NA NA TGTGCTAGCAGCTTGGGAGACAGGAGCAATTCACCCCTCCACTTT CASSLGDRSNSPLHF
TRBJ2-1 14 TRBV18 NA TRBD2 TGTGCCAGCTCACCTTGGGCTAGCGGCAATGAGCAGTTCTTC CASSPWASGNEQFF
TRBJ2-3 13 TRBV19 NA TRBD2 TGTGCCAGCGGCGGGAGGGCCCAAGATACGCAGTATTTT CASGGRAQDTQYF
TRBJ1-2 16 TRBV21-1 NA NA TGTGCCAGCAGCAAAGGGAGACAGGGGGCGCGGAGGGGCTACACCTTC CASSKGRQGARRGYTF
TRBJ1-5 14 TRBV19 NA TRBD1 TGTGCCAGTAGAAGGACAGGGGAAAATCAGCCCCAGCATTTT CASRRTGENQPQHF
TRBJ2-3 14 TRBV7-7 few TRBD1 TGTGCTAGCGGCCCCTCGGGACAGGCAGATACGCAGTATTTT CASGPSGQADTQYF
TRBJ2-1 16 TRBV7-3 once NA TGTGCCAGCAGCTTAGCCCTAAGCGGTTTCAACAATGAGCAGTTCTTC CASSLALSGFNNEQFF
TRBJ2-7 15 TRBV19 NA NA TGTGCCAGTAGTCCGGCTAGTGCCCCCCGCTACGAGCAGTACTTC CASSPASAPRYEQYF
TRBJ2-7 16 TRBV9 NA NA TGTGCCAGCAGCGTAAACCCTCGGGACGGCTCCTACGAGCAGTACTTC CASSVNPRDGSYEQYF
TRBJ1-3 11 TRBV20-1 NA NA TGCAGTGCTAGAGTGGGAAACACCATATATTTT CSARVGNTIYF
TRBJ2-5 13 TRBV19 NA NA TGTGCCAGTAGTATTTCTACGCCGGAGACCCAGTACTTC CASSISTPETQYF
TRBJ2-3 16 TRBV4-3 NA TRBD2 TGCGCCAGCAGCCAAGATGGGCGGGGGGTCACAGATACGCAGTATTTT CASSQDGRGVTDTQYF
TRBJ1-6 15 TRBV19 NA NA TGTGCCAGTAGTATTGAGGAACCCCCTAATTCACCCCTCCACTTT CASSIEEPPNSPLHF
TRBJ2-5 14 TRBV13 NA NA TGTGCCAGCAGCTTACGAGGCAGCCAAGAGACCCAGTACTTC CASSLRGSQETQYF
TRBJ2-7 12 TRBV12-3/TRBV12-4 NA NA TGTGCCAGCAGTTTCTTGCCGTACGAGCAGTACTTC CASSFLPYEQYF
TRBJ1-3 13 TRBV20-1 NA NA TGCAGTGCTAGTTCGGGGTTGGAGAACACCATATATTTT CSASSGLENTIYF
TRBJ1-6 15 TRBV6-5 NA NA TGTGCCAGCAGTAGGGGGGCGCGGTATAATTCACCCCTCCACTTT CASSRGARYNSPLHF
TRBJ1-5 13 TRBV10-3 NA NA TGTGCCATCAGTCGAATTAGCAATCAGCCCCAGCATTTT CAISRISNQPQHF
TRBJ2-5 15 TRBV9 NA TRBD1 TGTGCCAGCAGCGACCTGACAGGGGCAGGGGAGACCCAGTACTTC CASSDLTGAGETQYF
TRBJ2-3 15 TRBV5-6 once NA TGTGCCAGCAGACCTCAAGGGGTGGGCACAGATACGCAGTATTTT CASRPQGVGTDTQYF
TRBJ2-4 18 TRBV7-8 NA TRBD2 TGTGCCAGCAGCCGAGGGACTAGCTCGTTGCAAGCCAAAAACATTCAGTACTTC CASSRGTSSLQAKNIQYF
TRBJ1-2 15 TRBV5-4 NA NA TGTGCCAGCAGCACGGGGGGCCAGCCTAGGGCTGGCTACACCTTC CASSTGGQPRAGYTF
TRBJ2-7 13 TRBV12-3/TRBV12-4 NA NA TGTGCCAGCAGTTTCTTGTTCGACTACGAGCAGTACTTC CASSFLFDYEQYF
TRBJ1-1 15 TRBV7-2 NA NA TGTGCCAGCAGCTTATACGGGGGTATGAACACTGAAGCTTTCTTT CASSLYGGMNTEAFF
TRBJ1-2 10 TRBV21-1 NA NA TGTGCCAGCAGGGACTGTGGCTACACCTTC CASRDCGYTF
TRBJ1-2 15 TRBV6-4 NA NA TGTGCCAGCAGCCTCGGACTAGAATTGATATATGGCTACACCTTC CASSLGLELIYGYTF
TRBJ2-1 14 TRBV10-1 NA NA TGCGCCAGCAGTGATCCTAGCCCCAGCGATGAGCAGTTCTTC CASSDPSPSDEQFF
TRBJ2-5 17 TRBV6-6 NA NA TGTGCCAGCAGTCCCACTGCCGGGGCCCTAGGGGAGGAGACCCAGTACTTC CASSPTAGALGEETQYF
TRBJ2-1 14 TRBV5-1 NA TRBD2 TGCGCCAGCAGCTTCCCCGGGACTAGCAATGAGCAGTTCTTC CASSFPGTSNEQFF
TRBJ2-1 16 TRBV24-1 NA TRBD1 TGTGCCACCAGTGATGCGACAGGGGGCTCCTACAATGAGCAGTTCTTC CATSDATGGSYNEQFF
TRBJ2-7 17 TRBV7-8 NA TRBD2 TGTGCCAGCAGCCCGGGGAGGGGTCTTAAGACCCTCTACGAGCAGTACTTC CASSPGRGLKTLYEQYF